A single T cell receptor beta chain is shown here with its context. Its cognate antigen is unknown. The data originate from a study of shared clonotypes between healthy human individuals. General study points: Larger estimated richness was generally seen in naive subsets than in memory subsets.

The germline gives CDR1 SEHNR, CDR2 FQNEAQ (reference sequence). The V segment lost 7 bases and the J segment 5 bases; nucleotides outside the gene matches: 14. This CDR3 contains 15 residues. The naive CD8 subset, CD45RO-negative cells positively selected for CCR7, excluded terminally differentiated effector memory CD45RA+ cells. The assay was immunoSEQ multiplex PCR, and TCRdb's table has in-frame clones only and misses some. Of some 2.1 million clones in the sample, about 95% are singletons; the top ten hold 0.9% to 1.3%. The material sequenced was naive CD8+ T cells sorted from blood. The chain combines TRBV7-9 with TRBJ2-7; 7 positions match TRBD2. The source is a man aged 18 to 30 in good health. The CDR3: CASTSGSREMNEQYF. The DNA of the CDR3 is TGTGCCAGCACCTCGGGGTCGCGGGAGATGAACGAGCAGTACTTC.